This TCR beta chain was recovered during a study of T cell repertoires in cytomegalovirus infection. Study background: Both CMV infection and a matching HLA type were indicated by public TCR beta signatures.

Each CDR3 protein gets one entry after TCRdb re-called the reads with MiXCR. This repertoire shows fewer than 350,000 distinct CDR3 sequences, 15% to 20% found once; its top ten account for more than 10%. Overall study results and limits: HLA-C-restricted, CMV-specific TCR beta clonotypes were dominant ex vivo.

Deletions cut 1 base from V and 6 bases from J, with 7 bases between. Germline V gives CDR1 SGHVS, CDR2 FQNEAQ. This CDR3 spans 13 amino acids. Many counts were recorded for this clonotype. What it recognizes is unknown. The specimen was PBMCs. This chain connects TRBV7-8 to TRBJ1-5; no definite D call. This sequence was found in a human donor in good health (CMV status not recorded). Some clones in this sample may be carry-over from other donors' samples. Written as DNA, the CDR3 is TGTGCCAGCAGCTTAGATCGGTCTCAGCCCCAGCATTTT. Its protein is CASSLDRSQPQHF.